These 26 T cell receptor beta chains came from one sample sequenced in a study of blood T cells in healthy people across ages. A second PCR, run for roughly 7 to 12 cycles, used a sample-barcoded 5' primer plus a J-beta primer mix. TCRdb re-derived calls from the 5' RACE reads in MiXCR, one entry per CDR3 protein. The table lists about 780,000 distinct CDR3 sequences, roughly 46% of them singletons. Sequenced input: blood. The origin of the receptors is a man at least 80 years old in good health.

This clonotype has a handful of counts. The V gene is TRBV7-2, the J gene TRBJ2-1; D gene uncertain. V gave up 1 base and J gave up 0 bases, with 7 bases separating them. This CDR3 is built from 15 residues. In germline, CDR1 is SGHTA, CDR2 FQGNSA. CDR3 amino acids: CASSLVRNSYNEQFF. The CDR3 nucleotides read TGTGCCAGCAGCTTAGTTCGGAACTCCTACAATGAGCAGTTCTTC.

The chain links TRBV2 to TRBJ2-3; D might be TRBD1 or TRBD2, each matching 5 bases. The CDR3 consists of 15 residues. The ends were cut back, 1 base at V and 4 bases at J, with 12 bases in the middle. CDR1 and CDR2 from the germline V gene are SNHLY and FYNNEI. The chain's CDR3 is CASSEGGTPSDTQYF. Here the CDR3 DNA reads TGTGCCAGCAGTGAAGGGGGGACCCCTTCAGATACGCAGTATTTT.

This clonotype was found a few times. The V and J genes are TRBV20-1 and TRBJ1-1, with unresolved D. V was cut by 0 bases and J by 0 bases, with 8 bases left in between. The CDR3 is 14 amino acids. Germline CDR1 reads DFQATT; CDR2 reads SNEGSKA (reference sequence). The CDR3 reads CSARDPQVNTEAFF. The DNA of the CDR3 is TGCAGTGCTAGAGATCCCCAGGTGAACACTGAAGCTTTCTTT.

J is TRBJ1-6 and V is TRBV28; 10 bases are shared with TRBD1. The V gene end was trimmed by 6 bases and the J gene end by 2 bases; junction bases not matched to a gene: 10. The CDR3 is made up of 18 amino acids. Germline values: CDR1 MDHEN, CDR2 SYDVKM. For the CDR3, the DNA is TGTGCCAGCAGACCCCCGACCGGGACAGGGGCCTATAATTCACCCCTCCACTTT. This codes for CASRPPTGTGAYNSPLHF.

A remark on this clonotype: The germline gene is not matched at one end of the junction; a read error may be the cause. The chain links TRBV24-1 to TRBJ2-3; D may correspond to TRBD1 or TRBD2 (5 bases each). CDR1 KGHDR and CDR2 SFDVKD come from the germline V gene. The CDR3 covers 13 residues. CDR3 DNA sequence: TGTACCACCAGGGACGGACCCACAGATACGCAGTATTTT. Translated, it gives CTTRDGPTDTQYF.

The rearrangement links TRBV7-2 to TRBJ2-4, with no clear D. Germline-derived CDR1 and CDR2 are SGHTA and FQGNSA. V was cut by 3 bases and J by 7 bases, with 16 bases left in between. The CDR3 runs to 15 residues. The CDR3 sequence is CASSLSPRLWNIQYF. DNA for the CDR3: TGTGCCAGCAGCTTGTCCCCCCGGCTATGGAACATTCAGTACTTC. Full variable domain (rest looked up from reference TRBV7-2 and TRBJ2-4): GAGVSQSPSNKVTEKGKDVELRCDPISGHTALYWYRQSLGQGLEFLIYFQGNSAPDKSGLPSDRFSAERTGGSVSTLTIQRTQQEDSAVYLCASSLSPRLWNIQYFGAGTRLSVL.

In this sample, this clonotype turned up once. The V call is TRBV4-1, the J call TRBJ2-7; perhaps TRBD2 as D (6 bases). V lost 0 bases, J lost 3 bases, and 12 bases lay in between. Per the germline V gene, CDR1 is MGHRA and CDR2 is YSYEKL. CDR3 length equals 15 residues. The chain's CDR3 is CASSQDGGRDYEQYF. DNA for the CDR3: TGCGCCAGCAGCCAAGATGGCGGGCGGGACTACGAGCAGTACTTC.

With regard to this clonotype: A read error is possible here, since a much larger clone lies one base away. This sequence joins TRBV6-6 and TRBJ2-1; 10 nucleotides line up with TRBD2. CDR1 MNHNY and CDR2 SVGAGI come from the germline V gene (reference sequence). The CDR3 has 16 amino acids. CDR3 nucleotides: TGTGCCAGCGGTTACTCGCTAGCGGGAGCCTACAATGAGCAGTTCTTC. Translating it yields CASGYSLAGAYNEQFF.

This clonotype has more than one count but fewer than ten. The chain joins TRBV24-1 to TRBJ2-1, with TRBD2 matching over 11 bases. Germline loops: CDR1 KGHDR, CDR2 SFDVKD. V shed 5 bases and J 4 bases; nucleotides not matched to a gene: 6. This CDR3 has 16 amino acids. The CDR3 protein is CATSVTSGGQYNEQFF. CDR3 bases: TGTGCCACCAGTGTCACTAGCGGGGGACAGTACAATGAGCAGTTCTTC.

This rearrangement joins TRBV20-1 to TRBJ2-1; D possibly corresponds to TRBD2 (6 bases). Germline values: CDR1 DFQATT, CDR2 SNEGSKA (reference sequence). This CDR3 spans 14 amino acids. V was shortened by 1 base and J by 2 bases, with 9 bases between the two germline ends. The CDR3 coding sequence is TGCAGTGCTAGAGCGGGAGTCCCCTACAATGAGCAGTTCTTC. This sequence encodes CSARAGVPYNEQFF.

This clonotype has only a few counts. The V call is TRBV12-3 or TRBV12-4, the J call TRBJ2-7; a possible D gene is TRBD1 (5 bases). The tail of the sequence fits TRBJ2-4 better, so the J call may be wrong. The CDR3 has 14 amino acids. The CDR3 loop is CASSLQGRRNIQYF. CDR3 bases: TGTGCCAGCAGTTTACAGGGAAGACGGAACATTCAGTACTTC.

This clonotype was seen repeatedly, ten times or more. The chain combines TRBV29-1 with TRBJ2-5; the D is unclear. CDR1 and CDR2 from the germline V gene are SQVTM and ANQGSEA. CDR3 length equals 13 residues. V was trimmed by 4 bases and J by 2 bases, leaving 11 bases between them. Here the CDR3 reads CSVVVGRQETQYF. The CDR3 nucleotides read TGCAGCGTTGTTGTCGGTCGACAAGAGACCCAGTACTTC. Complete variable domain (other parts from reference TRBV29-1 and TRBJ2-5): SAVISQKPSRDICQRGTSLTIQCQVDSQVTMMFWYRQQPGQSLTLIATANQGSEATYESGFVIDKFPISRPNLTFSTLTVSNMSPEDSSIYLCSVVVGRQETQYFGPGTRLLVL.

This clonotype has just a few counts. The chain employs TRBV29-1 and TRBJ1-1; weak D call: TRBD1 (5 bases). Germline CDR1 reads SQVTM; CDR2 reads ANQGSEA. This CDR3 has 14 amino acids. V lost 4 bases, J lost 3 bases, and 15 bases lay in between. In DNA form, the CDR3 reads TGCAGCGTTGGCAGTGGGGGAATTTACACTGAAGCTTTCTTT. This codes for CSVGSGGIYTEAFF.

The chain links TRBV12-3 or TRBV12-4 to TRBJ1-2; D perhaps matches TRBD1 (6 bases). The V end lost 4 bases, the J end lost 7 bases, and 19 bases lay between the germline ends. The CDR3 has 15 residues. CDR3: CASSSTVGAKGGYTF. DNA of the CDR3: TGTGCCAGCAGTTCTACTGTGGGGGCGAAGGGTGGCTACACCTTC.

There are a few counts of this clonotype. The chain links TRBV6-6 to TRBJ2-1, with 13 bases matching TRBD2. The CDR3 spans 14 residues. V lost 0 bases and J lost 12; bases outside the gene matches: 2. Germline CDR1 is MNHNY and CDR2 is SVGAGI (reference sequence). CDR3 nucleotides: TGTGCCAGCAGTTACTCGTGGACTAGCGGGAGGCAGTTCTTC. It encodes CASSYSWTSGRQFF.

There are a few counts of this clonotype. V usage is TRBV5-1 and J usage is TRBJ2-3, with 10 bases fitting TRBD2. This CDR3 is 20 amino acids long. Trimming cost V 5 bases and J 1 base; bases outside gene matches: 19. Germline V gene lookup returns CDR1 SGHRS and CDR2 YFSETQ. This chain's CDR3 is CASRLDWLAGVVMGTDTQYF. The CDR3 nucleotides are TGCGCCAGCAGGCTCGACTGGCTAGCGGGAGTAGTAATGGGCACAGATACGCAGTATTTT.

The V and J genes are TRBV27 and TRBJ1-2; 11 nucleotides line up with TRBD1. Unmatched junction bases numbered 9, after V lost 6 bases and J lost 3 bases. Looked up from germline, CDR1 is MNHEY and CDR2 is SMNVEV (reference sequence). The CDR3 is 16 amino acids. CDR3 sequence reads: CASSLSGQGAYYGYTF. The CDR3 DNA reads TGTGCCAGCAGCCTTAGTGGACAGGGGGCCTACTATGGCTACACCTTC.

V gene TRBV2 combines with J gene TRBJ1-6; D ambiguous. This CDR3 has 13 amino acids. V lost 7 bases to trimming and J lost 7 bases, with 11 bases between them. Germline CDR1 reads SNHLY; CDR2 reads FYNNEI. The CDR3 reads CASKGGRNSPLHF. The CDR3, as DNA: TGTGCCAGCAAGGGCGGGAGGAATTCACCCCTCCACTTT.

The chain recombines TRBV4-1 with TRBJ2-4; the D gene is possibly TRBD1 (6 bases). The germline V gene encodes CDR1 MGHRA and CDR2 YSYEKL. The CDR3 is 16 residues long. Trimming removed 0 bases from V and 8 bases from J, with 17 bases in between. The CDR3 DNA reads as TGCGCCAGCAGCCAAGATAGCTCAGGGGCTCAAGACATTCAGTACTTC. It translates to CASSQDSSGAQDIQYF.

In nucleotides, the CDR3 is TGCAGCGTCATGACTAGTGGGGGAGATACGCAGTATTTT. It specifies CSVMTSGGDTQYF. V is TRBV29-1 and J is TRBJ2-3, with D perhaps matching TRBD2 (6 bases). CDR1 is SQVTM, CDR2 ANQGSEA, per germline. V lost 6 bases and J lost 5, with 15 bases in between. The CDR3 runs to 13 residues.

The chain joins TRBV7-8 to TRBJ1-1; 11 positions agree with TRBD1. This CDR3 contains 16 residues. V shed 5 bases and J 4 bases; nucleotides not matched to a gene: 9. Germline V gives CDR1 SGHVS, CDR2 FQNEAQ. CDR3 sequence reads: CASSPGQGGSLTEAFF. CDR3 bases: TGTGCCAGCAGCCCGGGACAGGGGGGGAGTCTCACTGAAGCTTTCTTT.

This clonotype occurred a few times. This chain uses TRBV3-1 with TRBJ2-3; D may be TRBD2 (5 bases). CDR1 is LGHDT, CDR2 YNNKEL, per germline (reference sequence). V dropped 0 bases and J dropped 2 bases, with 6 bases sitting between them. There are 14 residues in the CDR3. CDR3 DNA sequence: TGTGCCAGCAGCCAAGAAGCGGCCACAGATACGCAGTATTTT. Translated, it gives CASSQEAATDTQYF.

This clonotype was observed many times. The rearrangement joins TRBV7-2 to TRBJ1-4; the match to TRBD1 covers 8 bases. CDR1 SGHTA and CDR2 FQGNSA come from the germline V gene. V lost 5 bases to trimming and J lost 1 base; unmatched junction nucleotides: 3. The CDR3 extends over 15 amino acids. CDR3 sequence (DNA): TGTGCCAGCAGCCAAACAGGGGGAACTAATGAAAAACTGTTTTTT. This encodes CASSQTGGTNEKLFF.

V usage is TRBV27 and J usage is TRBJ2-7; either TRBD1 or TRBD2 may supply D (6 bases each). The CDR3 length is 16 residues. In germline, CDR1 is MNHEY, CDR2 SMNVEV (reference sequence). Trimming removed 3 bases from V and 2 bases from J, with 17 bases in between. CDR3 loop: CASSFKGGGVTYEQYF. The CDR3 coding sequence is TGTGCCAGCAGTTTTAAAGGGGGAGGAGTAACCTACGAGCAGTACTTC.

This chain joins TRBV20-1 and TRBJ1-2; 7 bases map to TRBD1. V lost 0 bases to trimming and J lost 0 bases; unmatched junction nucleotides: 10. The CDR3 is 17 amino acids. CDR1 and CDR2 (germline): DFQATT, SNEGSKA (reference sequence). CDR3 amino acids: CSARDQGGGRANYGYTF. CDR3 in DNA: TGCAGTGCTAGAGATCAGGGGGGAGGGAGGGCTAACTATGGCTACACCTTC.

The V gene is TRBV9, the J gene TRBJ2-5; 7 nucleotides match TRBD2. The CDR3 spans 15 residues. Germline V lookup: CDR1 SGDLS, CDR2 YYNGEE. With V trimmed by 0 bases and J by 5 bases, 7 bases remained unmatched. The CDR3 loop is CASSVDGTGGETQYF. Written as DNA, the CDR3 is TGTGCCAGCAGCGTAGATGGCACGGGAGGCGAGACCCAGTACTTC.